This T cell receptor beta chain derives from a study of blood T cell repertoires in COVID-19. CDR1 and CDR2 (germline): KGHDR, SFDVKD. CDR3 length: 17 amino acids. Between the trimmed V and J ends, which lost 3 bases and 3 bases, there was a span of 19 bases. Profiled with immunoSEQ multiplex PCR; TCRdb holds only in-frame clones, not every one. The table records about 190,000 clones, around 82% of them present only once. The specimen sequenced was PBMCs or T cells enriched from blood (not recorded which). The sequence came from a woman aged 50 to 60 with acute COVID-19. This chain links TRBV24-1 with TRBJ2-5, with D possibly being TRBD1 (5 bases). CDR3 loop: CATSDTSRALGEETQYF. CDR3 DNA sequence: TGTGCCACCAGTGATACCTCTAGGGCCCTAGGGGAAGAGACCCAGTACTTC.